These 21 T cell receptor beta chains came from one sample sequenced in a study of blood T cell repertoires in COVID-19. Here immunoSEQ multiplex PCR was the method, and the copy in TCRdb shows in-frame clones only, minus some. Of under 150,000 clones listed, 84% are singletons. The sample consisted of peripheral blood. The origin of the receptors is a woman older than 75 in a cohort sampled during active or convalescent COVID-19.

The chain joins TRBV19 to TRBJ2-2, with 7 bases lining up with TRBD1. CDR3 length equals 16 residues. Germline V lookup: CDR1 LNHDA, CDR2 SQIVND (reference sequence). The V segment lost 4 bases and the J segment 0 bases; nucleotides outside the gene matches: 5. CDR3 DNA: TGTGCCAGTAGTACAAGGGACAGAACGAACACCGGGGAGCTGTTTTTT. Translating it yields CASSTRDRTNTGELFF.

CDR3 in amino acids: CATGDRRPEGV. In DNA, the CDR3 is TGTGCCACCGGGGACAGACGACCCGAGGGGGTC. This chain connects TRBV6-4 to TRBJ2-7; 7 positions match TRBD1. This CDR3 is 11 amino acids long. CDR1 is MRHNA, CDR2 SNTAGT, per germline.

The rearrangement joins TRBV6-1 to TRBJ2-5, with 7 positions matching TRBD1. The V segment lost 4 bases and the J segment 5 bases; nucleotides outside the gene matches: 13. The CDR3 runs 16 residues. Germline lookup yields CDR1 MNHNS and CDR2 SASEGT. CDR3 sequence (DNA): TGTGCCAGCAGTGCCCTTTCCATAGGACAGGCCGAGACCCAGTACTTC. Translated: CASSALSIGQAETQYF.

The genes are TRBV5-8 and TRBJ2-7; the match to TRBD2 covers 8 bases. Looked up from germline, CDR1 is SGHTS and CDR2 is YDEGEE. CDR3 size: 15 residues. The V and J ends lost 5 bases and 4 bases, in that order; junction bases with no gene match: 11. CDR3 residues: CASRARSGGWYEQYF. In DNA, the CDR3 is TGTGCCAGCAGGGCACGGAGCGGGGGCTGGTACGAGCAGTACTTC.

The J gene is TRBJ2-5, the V gene TRBV2, with 9 bases identical to TRBD2. There are 13 residues in the CDR3. The V gene end was trimmed by 7 bases and the J gene end by 3 bases; junction bases not matched to a gene: 3. The germline CDR1 and CDR2 sequences are SNHLY and FYNNEI. The CDR3 protein is CASKRGVEETQYF. CDR3 DNA sequence: TGTGCCAGCAAGCGGGGGGTAGAAGAGACCCAGTACTTC. Using reference TRBV2 and TRBJ2-5 for the parts outside the CDR3, the full variable domain is EPEVTQTPSHQVTQMGQEVILRCVPISNHLYFYWYRQILGQKVEFLVSFYNNEISEKSEIFDDQFSVERPDGSNFTLKIRSTKLEDSAMYFCASKRGVEETQYFGPGTRLLVL.

The chain has TRBV4-2 and TRBJ2-2; 8 bases match TRBD1. There are 16 residues in the CDR3. Germline V gives CDR1 LGHNA, CDR2 YNFKEQ. V was clipped by 4 bases and J by 2 bases; unmatched bases: 6. CDR3 coding DNA: TGTGCCAGCAGCCTCCGGACAGGGCCTAACACCGGGGAGCTGTTTTTT. Translated, it gives CASSLRTGPNTGELFF.

V gene TRBV7-6 combines with J gene TRBJ1-1, with D perhaps matching TRBD1 (5 bases). CDR1 and CDR2 from the germline V gene are SGHVS and FNYEAQ. The CDR3 spans 15 residues. The V and J ends lost 5 bases and 0 bases respectively, with 13 bases between them. CDR3 in amino acids: CASSPQTVLNTEAFF. The CDR3, as DNA: TGTGCCAGCAGCCCACAGACAGTGCTGAACACTGAAGCTTTCTTT.

The V gene is TRBV18, the J gene TRBJ2-1; TRBD2 agrees at 15 bases. The CDR3 consists of 20 residues. From germline, CDR1 is KGHSH and CDR2 LQKENI. J was trimmed by 0 bases and V by 5 bases; bases with no gene match: 11. The CDR3 region is CASSRRPGLAGGGSYNEQFF. The CDR3 DNA sequence: TGTGCCAGCTCAAGACGTCCGGGACTAGCGGGGGGCGGCTCCTACAATGAGCAGTTCTTC.

This chain joins TRBV28 and TRBJ2-5; 8 bases match TRBD1. In germline, CDR1 is MDHEN, CDR2 SYDVKM. V lost 6 bases and J lost 4; bases outside the gene matches: 4. The CDR3 runs 13 residues. The CDR3 here is CASRWTGRETQYF. The DNA of the CDR3 is TGTGCCAGCAGGTGGACAGGGCGAGAGACCCAGTACTTC.

This chain joins TRBV11-2 and TRBJ2-5; D perhaps matches TRBD2 (5 bases). Looked up from germline, CDR1 is SGHAT and CDR2 is FQNNGV. The ends were cut back, 6 bases at V and 7 bases at J, with 12 bases in the middle. The CDR3 is 12 amino acids. DNA of the CDR3: TGTGCCAGCAGTTCTGAGGGCGGGACCCAGTACTTC. This codes for CASSSEGGTQYF.

The count of this clone is one. V is TRBV4-1 and J is TRBJ1-1; D remains unclear. Germline CDR1 reads MGHRA; CDR2 reads YSYEKL. The CDR3 runs to 13 residues. V was trimmed by 1 base and J by 8 bases, leaving 11 bases between them. CDR3 protein: CASSQGTAGEAFF. As DNA, the CDR3 is TGCGCCAGCAGCCAAGGGACCGCGGGGGAAGCTTTCTTT.

The chain uses TRBV18 and TRBJ2-3, with D possibly TRBD1 on 5 matching bases. The CDR3 spans 16 residues. Germline V gene data show CDR1 as KGHSH and CDR2 as LQKENI. V was clipped by 0 bases and J by 2 bases, with 12 bases between them. The CDR3 DNA is TGTGCCAGCTCACCACCGGTTCAGGGATCCACAGATACGCAGTATTTT. Protein sequence: CASSPPVQGSTDTQYF.

The chain uses TRBV7-2 and TRBJ2-5, with TRBD2 identical over 8 bases. The CDR3 has 14 amino acids. Per the germline V gene, CDR1 is SGHTA and CDR2 is FQGNSA. V was clipped by 5 bases and J by 2 bases; unmatched bases: 4. CDR3 DNA sequence: TGTGCCAGCAGCCACCGACTAGCGCAAGAGACCCAGTACTTC. Translated: CASSHRLAQETQYF.

V and J are TRBV27 and TRBJ2-5; TRBD2 aligns across 10 bases. The germline V gene encodes CDR1 MNHEY and CDR2 SMNVEV (reference sequence). The CDR3 length is 16 residues. V lost 2 bases, J lost 5 bases, and 8 bases stayed unmatched. The CDR3 bases are TGTGCCAGCAGTTTAGTTCCTAGCGGGGGTCGGGAGACCCAGTACTTC. It yields the protein CASSLVPSGGRETQYF.

The chain uses TRBV4-2 and TRBJ2-2; TRBD2 matches 10 bases. J lost 5 bases, V lost 4 bases, and 22 bases had no gene match. From germline, CDR1 is LGHNA and CDR2 YNFKEQ. The CDR3 sequence is 21 residues long. CDR3 in DNA: TGTGCCAGCAGCCTTCTCCGGGGCCAACTAGCGGGGCCGAGGGGGACCGGGGAGCTGTTTTTT. Translation gives CASSLLRGQLAGPRGTGELFF.

Here the CDR3 reads CASSRGQGQNEKLFF. The DNA for the CDR3 is TGTGCCAGCTCACGGGGACAGGGTCAAAATGAAAAACTGTTTTTT. This sequence joins TRBV18 and TRBJ1-4; 9 nucleotides agree with TRBD1. V lost 4 bases and J lost 5; bases outside the gene matches: 5. The V gene's germline CDR1 is KGHSH and CDR2 LQKENI. The CDR3 length is 15 residues.

V is TRBV6-5 and J is TRBJ2-1; possibly TRBD1 for D (6 bases). The CDR3 is made up of 13 amino acids. V gave up 8 bases and J gave up 6 bases, with 14 bases separating them. Germline CDR1 is MNHEY and CDR2 is SVGAGI. The CDR3 bases are TGTGCCAGCCGCCCTCAAGGGGGCAATGAGCAGTTCTTC. Amino acids: CASRPQGGNEQFF.

The rearrangement uses TRBV5-6 and TRBJ1-1, with 7 nucleotides matching TRBD1. After removal of 5 bases from V and 4 bases from J, the junction contained 8 bases not matched to a gene. Germline V lookup: CDR1 SGHDT, CDR2 YYEEEE. This CDR3 spans 14 amino acids. The CDR3 region has the DNA TGTGCCAGCAGACCAAGCGACAGGGCCACTGAAGCTTTCTTT. Its translation: CASRPSDRATEAFF.

The V and J genes are TRBV6-1 and TRBJ2-3; possibly TRBD2 for D (7 bases). V lost 3 bases and J 2 bases, leaving 21 bases between the germline ends. CDR3 length equals 18 residues. The germline V gene encodes CDR1 MNHNS and CDR2 SASEGT. Here the CDR3 DNA reads TGTGCCAGCAGTGAGCCCCCGGGGGGCGGGGGTTACACAGATACGCAGTATTTT. Translation gives CASSEPPGGGGYTDTQYF.

This chain joins TRBV5-4 and TRBJ1-2; tentatively, D is TRBD1 (6 bases). The germline CDR1 and CDR2 sequences are SGHNT and YYREEE (reference sequence). The CDR3 is 15 amino acids. Trimming took off 3 bases at V and 3 bases at J, with 15 bases between the two ends. The CDR3 region is CASSSGTRQYYGYTF. CDR3 nucleotides: TGTGCCAGCAGCTCGGGGACAAGACAATACTATGGCTACACCTTC.

V and J are TRBV19 and TRBJ2-7; 9 bases line up with TRBD1. The CDR3 is 15 residues long. CDR1 is LNHDA and CDR2 is SQIVND in the germline V gene (reference sequence). Trimming took 6 bases from V and 3 from J; bases not matched to a gene: 9. CDR3 sequence (DNA): TGTGCCAGTAGGATTACGGGACAGGGATACTACGAGCAGTACTTC. It specifies CASRITGQGYYEQYF.